This is a list of T cell receptor beta chains from one sample in a study of vaccination and CD4 T cells after COVID-19. The antigens these receptors bind are not known. TCRdb used MiXCR to reprocess the PCR reads, holding one entry per CDR3 protein. Of about 11,000 distinct CDR3 sequences detected, 45% to 70% appear once; the ten largest clones hold over 20%. Sequenced: CD4+ T cells from blood, cultured in vitro. These receptors all stem from a human donor who had recovered from COVID-19. Both conserved end residues are part of each CDR3. The order of the fields is clone size, V gene, D gene, J gene, CDR3 DNA, CDR3 protein. A D gene is named only where the DNA matches it firmly. The size field is filled for only some rows; it gives once, few, many or a size class.

>NA|TRBV7-6|TRBD1|TRBJ2-5
TGTGCCAGCAGCTCTCTAACAGGGGGCGCGCACCAAGAGACCCAGTACTTC
CASSSLTGGAHQETQYF
>NA|TRBV27|TRBD1|TRBJ1-1
TGTGCCAGCAGTTTAGACAAAAGGACAGGGGCCACTGAAGCTTTCTTT
CASSLDKRTGATEAFF
>NA|TRBV7-2|NA|TRBJ1-1
TGTGCCAGCAGCTTAAGAAGGGGAAGGGAGATGAACACTAAAGCTTTCTTT
CASSLRRGREMNTKAFF
>NA|TRBV4-1|NA|TRBJ2-5
TGCGCCAGCAGCCAGCGACGGGACACGGGCAGGGAGACCCAGTACTTC
CASSQRRDTGRETQYF
>NA|TRBV21-1|NA|TRBJ2-2
TGTGCCAGCAGCGAAGGACTAGCGGGAAGTCCCGGGGAGCTGTTTTTT
CASSEGLAGSPGELFF
>few|TRBV2|TRBD1|TRBJ2-7
TGTGCCAGCAGGGAAGACAGGGAGAGTATCTACGAGCAGTACTTC
CASREDRESIYEQYF
>NA|TRBV5-3|NA|TRBJ2-7
TGTGCCAGAAGGGACGAAAGCTCCTACGAGCAGTACTTC
CARRDESSYEQYF
>few|TRBV6-1|TRBD2|TRBJ2-1
TGTGCCAGCAGTCATAATAGCGGGAGGGCCTGGCAGTTCTTC
CASSHNSGRAWQFF
>NA|TRBV11-3|NA|TRBJ2-3
TGTGCCAGCAGCGCGAGGAGTGGATTCACAGATACGCAGTATTTT
CASSARSGFTDTQYF
>few|TRBV24-1|NA|TRBJ2-3
TGTGCCACCAGGGGGGACGGATTAGATACTAGCACAGATACGCAGTATTTT
CATRGDGLDTSTDTQYF
>NA|TRBV19|TRBD1|TRBJ2-1
TGTGCCAGTAGTACAACCGGGACAGGGGTTTACCATGAGCAGTTCTTC
CASSTTGTGVYHEQFF
>NA|TRBV7-2|TRBD1|TRBJ2-7
TGTGCCAGCAGCCGACAGGGCGACCGCTACGAGCAGTACTTC
CASSRQGDRYEQYF
>NA|TRBV5-6|NA|TRBJ1-2
TGTGCCAGCAGCTTGAGGCAGGGCGGCTACACCTTC
CASSLRQGGYTF
>NA|TRBV15|TRBD1|TRBJ1-1
TGTGCCACCAGCGGCGGGACAGCCGGTTCCCTCAACAATGAAGCTTTCTTT
CATSGGTAGSLNNEAFF
>NA|TRBV28|NA|TRBJ1-2
TGTGCCAGCAGTTTATTTGGCAGGGCCAACTATGGCTACACCTTC
CASSLFGRANYGYTF
>NA|TRBV28|NA|TRBJ1-1
TGTGCCAGCAGTTTAGGGGCAGGGAAGGCTGAAGCTTTCTTT
CASSLGAGKAEAFF
>NA|TRBV27|NA|TRBJ2-1
TGTGCCAGCAGCACAGGGAATCGCTTCAATGAGCAGTTCTTC
CASSTGNRFNEQFF
>NA|TRBV6-1|NA|TRBJ2-1
TGTGCCAGCATAGAGGCTAGCCGGGTTGGGGGGCAGTTCTTC
CASIEASRVGGQFF
>NA|TRBV2|NA|TRBJ2-7
TGTGCCAGCATTCCCCGGGAGATTCCCTACGAGCAGTACTTC
CASIPREIPYEQYF
>NA|TRBV11-2|NA|TRBJ1-5
TGTGCCAGCAGCTTAGCCTACTGGATTCCCACTGGGCATTTT
CASSLAYWIPTGHF
>few|TRBV6-1|NA|TRBJ2-2
TGTGCCAGCAGTCACAGGGGGGAGGGCACCGGGGAGCTGTTTTTT
CASSHRGEGTGELFF
>once|TRBV14|TRBD1|TRBJ1-5
TGTGCCAGCAGCCAAGAGACAGGGAATCAGCCCCAGCATTTT
CASSQETGNQPQHF
>NA|TRBV30|TRBD1|TRBJ1-2
TGTGCCTGGAGTGACAGGGGAAATGGCTACACCTTC
CAWSDRGNGYTF